This record looks at one T cell receptor beta chain sequence and its context. Its antigen is unknown. V was pared by 0 bases and J by 0 bases, with 3 bases between. The CDR3 extends over 14 amino acids. CDR1 is MNHNS, CDR2 SASEGT, per germline. The donors (healthy individuals) were bone marrow donors. Sampled while nominally healthy, donors likely had unrecorded immune exposures. The PCR employed 60 Vbeta primers together with 13 Jbeta primers. Sequencing used immunoSEQ multiplex PCR; TCRdb keeps in-frame clones, though not all of them. This sample has 160,000 or so clones, with over 70% found just once. This sample is part of a study of cytomegalovirus exposure and HLA in healthy donors. General observations from the study: Cytomegalovirus-associated TCR beta chains were listed, numbering 150 to 200. Roughly uniform depth of sequencing across donors was assumed in presence/absence analyses.

What was sequenced was PBMCs. The receptor was derived from a woman aged 18-29 years in good health and CMV-seronegative. V gene TRBV6-1 combines with J gene TRBJ1-3; no clear D gene. The CDR3: CASSEASSGNTIYF. The CDR3 DNA reads as TGTGCCAGCAGTGAAGCCTCCTCTGGAAACACCATATATTTT.